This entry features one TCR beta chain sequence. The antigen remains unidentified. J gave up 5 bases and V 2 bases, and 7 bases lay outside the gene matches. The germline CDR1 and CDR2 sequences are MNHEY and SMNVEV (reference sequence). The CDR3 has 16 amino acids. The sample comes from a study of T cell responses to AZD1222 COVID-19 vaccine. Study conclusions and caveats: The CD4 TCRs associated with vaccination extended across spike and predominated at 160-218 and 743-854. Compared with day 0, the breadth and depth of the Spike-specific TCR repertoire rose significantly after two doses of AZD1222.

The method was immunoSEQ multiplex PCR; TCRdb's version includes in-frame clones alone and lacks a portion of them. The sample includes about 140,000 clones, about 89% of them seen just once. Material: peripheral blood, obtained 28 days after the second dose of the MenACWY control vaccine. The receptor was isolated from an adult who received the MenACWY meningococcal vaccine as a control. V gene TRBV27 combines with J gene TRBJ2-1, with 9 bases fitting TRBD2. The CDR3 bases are TGTGCCAGCAGTTTACTAACGGGACTAGCAAACAATGAGCAGTTCTTC. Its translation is CASSLLTGLANNEQFF.